These 25 T cell receptor beta chains originate from one sample sequenced in a study of T cells in women clearing cervical HPV infection. Only in-frame clones appear in the TCRdb table, and some are missing; sequencing was by immunoSEQ multiplex PCR. This sample's clone table lists tens of thousands of clones. Sequenced input: blood buffy coat. Receptors originate from a woman between 18 and 75 years old with a cervical HPV16 infection that either progressed to CIN3+ or cleared (not recorded which).

Comments on this clone: The read ends 3 residues shy of where the CDR3 ends; the end is completed using the germline J gene. The chain employs TRBV2 and TRBJ2-1; D remains unclear. The CDR3 consists of 18 residues. Germline V gives CDR1 SNHLY, CDR2 FYNNEI. The V gene lost 5 bases and the J gene lost 0 bases, with 20 bases spanning the gap. The CDR3 protein is CASSPATPPGSSYNEQFF. Incomplete CDR3 DNA: TGTGCCAGCAGTCCTGCGACTCCACCGGGTAGCTCCTACAATGAG.

On this clone itself: The read comes to an end 3 residues before the CDR3 does, leaving the germline J gene to fill in the end. This chain connects TRBV7-2 to TRBJ2-7, with TRBD2 matching over 8 bases. The germline V gene encodes CDR1 SGHTA and CDR2 FQGNSA. V was pared by 5 bases and J by 3 bases, with 9 bases of the junction left unmatched. There are 15 residues in the CDR3. CDR3 DNA, as far as it was read: TGTGCCAGCAGCCGTACTAGCGGCGACGACTACGAG. Translating it yields CASSRTSGDDYE. Given in full, the CDR3 is CASSRTSGDDYEQYF.

This clone is deemed medium-sized by its frequency. Read data end 3 residues before the CDR3 end; the end is taken from the germline J gene. The chain employs TRBV29-1 and TRBJ2-3; D remains unclear. Germline assignment: CDR1 SQVTM and CDR2 ANQGSEA. Trimming took 4 bases from V and 0 from J, leaving 11 bases between them. The CDR3 runs 14 residues. The DNA read from the CDR3 is TGCAGCGTTGCGGGTACCGCTAGCACAGATACG. It yields the protein CSVAGTASTDT. The full CDR3 is CSVAGTASTDTQYF.

A note on this clone: The CDR3 goes on 3 residues after the read ends, and that part is filled in from the germline J gene. This chain connects TRBV5-4 to TRBJ2-2; no definite D call. Trimming removed 0 bases from V and 4 bases from J, with 13 bases in between. Germline V gene sequence: CDR1 SGHNT, CDR2 YYREEE (reference sequence). The CDR3 is 16 residues long. The CDR3 spells CASSLGQSRVTGELFF. The covered CDR3 bases are TGTGCCAGCAGCTTGGGGCAGAGTCGGGTCACCGGGGAG.

Regarding this clone: The CDR3 end falls 3 residues outside the read, so it is completed with the germline J gene. The chain links TRBV18 to TRBJ2-5, with D maybe TRBD1 (5 bases). V was clipped by 2 bases and J by 1 base, with 8 bases between them. This CDR3 spans 14 amino acids. The germline V gene encodes CDR1 KGHSH and CDR2 LQKENI. The covered CDR3 bases are TGTGCCAGCTCACCATTTGACAGCCAAGAGACC. Translating it yields CASSPFDSQET. The full CDR3 protein is CASSPFDSQETQYF.

Comments on this clone: Read data end 3 residues before the CDR3 end; the end is taken from the germline J gene. The chain has TRBV20-1 and TRBJ1-5, with D maybe TRBD1 (6 bases). V lost 2 bases and J lost 1, with 6 bases in between. Germline CDR1 reads DFQATT; CDR2 reads SNEGSKA (reference sequence). The CDR3 contains 13 residues. CDR3 DNA, as far as it was read: TGCAGTGCTAGAACAGGGAGCAATCAGCCC. Its translation: CSARTGSNQP. The whole CDR3 reads CSARTGSNQPQHF.

Notes on this clone: The read terminates 3 residues before the CDR3 end, so the remaining end is supplied by the germline J gene. V is TRBV12-3 or TRBV12-4 and J is TRBJ1-4, with unresolved D. The CDR3 spans 12 residues. The V end was cut by 7 bases, the J end by 8 bases, with 11 bases between. The DNA read from the CDR3 is TGTGCCAGCACCTTGGGCACGGAAAAA. It encodes CASTLGTEK. In full, the CDR3 is CASTLGTEKLFF.

Comment on this clone: Coverage ceases 3 residues before the CDR3 finishes, and the germline J gene fills in the end. The V gene is TRBV20-1, the J gene TRBJ2-4; no definite D call. From germline, CDR1 is DFQATT and CDR2 SNEGSKA (reference sequence). The CDR3 spans 16 residues. Trimming shortened V by 0 bases and J by 0 bases, and 12 bases separated the two germline ends. Incomplete CDR3 DNA: TGCAGTGCTAGAGATTCGGTGGGCCTAGCCAAAAACATT. Its protein product is CSARDSVGLAKNI. The whole CDR3 protein reads CSARDSVGLAKNIQYF.

Regarding this clone: The read falls 3 residues short of the CDR3 end, and the missing part is taken from the germline J gene. The rearrangement links TRBV18 to TRBJ1-2; 8 positions agree with TRBD1. The CDR3 consists of 13 residues. Germline V gene data show CDR1 as KGHSH and CDR2 as LQKENI. The DNA read from the CDR3 is TGTGCCAGCTCACCGGGACAGGTCAACGAC. Translated: CASSPGQVND. The complete CDR3 protein is CASSPGQVNDYTF.

In regard to this clone: Coverage ceases 3 residues before the CDR3 finishes, and the germline J gene fills in the end. The chain couples TRBV5-4 to TRBJ2-3; 11 positions agree with TRBD2. CDR3 length: 14 amino acids. The V and J ends lost 5 bases and 5 bases, in that order; junction bases with no gene match: 4. The germline CDR1 and CDR2 sequences are SGHNT and YYREEE (reference sequence). CDR3 protein: CASSGTSGLDTQYF. The DNA read from the CDR3 is TGTGCCAGCAGTGGGACTAGCGGATTAGATACG. The variable domain in full, with the rest retrieved from reference TRBV5-4 and TRBJ2-3, is ETGVTQSPTHLIKTRGQQVTLRCSSQSGHNTVSWYQQALGQGPQFIFQYYREEENGRGNFPPRFSGLQFPNYSSELNVNALELDDSALYLCASSGTSGLDTQYFGPGTRLTVL.

On this clone: With the read ending 3 residues before the CDR3 end, the germline J gene is used to fill in that end. The chain combines TRBV6-2 or TRBV6-3 with TRBJ1-4; D possibly corresponds to TRBD1 (5 bases). From germline, CDR1 is MNHEY and CDR2 SVGEGT. CDR3 length: 15 amino acids. The CDR3 sequence is CASSEGLIRNSPLFF. CDR3 bases read: TGTGCCAGCAGTGAGGGACTGATCAGAAATTCACCA.

In regard to this clone: Read data end 3 residues before the CDR3 end; the end is taken from the germline J gene. The chain has TRBV2 and TRBJ1-2, with no clear D. The CDR3 contains 14 residues. V was trimmed by 7 bases and J by 4 bases, leaving 16 bases between them. Germline loops: CDR1 SNHLY, CDR2 FYNNEI. Incomplete CDR3 DNA: TGTGCCAGCACGGGAGCGATCCGGGGCTATGGC. Translating gives CASTGAIRGYG. The whole CDR3 protein is CASTGAIRGYGYTF.

The sequenced CDR3 bases are TGTGCCTGGTCGTCTTTTAACTATGGC. Protein: CAWSSFNYG. The entire CDR3 protein is CAWSSFNYGYTF. The chain combines TRBV30 with TRBJ1-2; D not certain. The read finishes 3 residues shy of the CDR3 end, and the germline J gene is used to complete it. Trimming shortened V by 5 bases and J by 1 base, and 8 bases separated the two germline ends. CDR3 length: 12 amino acids. The germline V gene has CDR1 GTSNPN and CDR2 SVGIG (reference sequence).

CDR3 DNA, as far as it was read: TGTGCCAGCACTACCCGGGTAGGCCAGCCT. Its translation: CASTTRVGQP. The complete CDR3 reads CASTTRVGQPQYF. The gene calls are TRBV11-2 and TRBJ2-4, with D unclear. From the germline J gene comes the end of the CDR3, since the read stops 3 residues before it. The length of the CDR3 is 13 residues. Germline V gives CDR1 SGHAT, CDR2 FQNNGV.

Of note for this clone: Read coverage stops 3 residues before the CDR3 terminus; the germline J gene supplies the remainder. The chain joins TRBV12-3 or TRBV12-4 to TRBJ2-3; 16 bases map to TRBD2. This CDR3 is 18 amino acids long. The V and J ends lost 6 bases and 1 base, in that order; junction bases with no gene match: 7. The sequenced CDR3 bases are TGTGCCAGCAGGGACGGGACTAGCGGGAGGGGAGGCACAGATACG. This translates into CASRDGTSGRGGTDT. The complete CDR3 protein is CASRDGTSGRGGTDTQYF.

CDR3 bases read: TGCGCCAGCCGGGTTGACAGGGGGCAGGAGGCAACTAATGAAAAA. This codes for CASRVDRGQEATNEK. The CDR3, in full, reads CASRVDRGQEATNEKLFF. The rearrangement joins TRBV23-1 to TRBJ1-4; 10 bases line up with TRBD1. The read comes to an end 3 residues before the CDR3 does, leaving the germline J gene to fill in the end. TRBV23-1 is assigned to the ORF class and has an uncertain function. V lost 8 bases and J lost 0; bases outside the gene matches: 12. The CDR3 is 18 amino acids.

Regarding this clone: Read sequence stops 3 residues before the CDR3 end, and the germline J gene provides the missing end. J is TRBJ1-4 and V is TRBV5-1; possible D gene TRBD1, 5 bases. This CDR3 region has 13 residues. Germline CDR1 and CDR2: SGHRS and YFSETQ. V lost 1 base and J lost 8, with 9 bases in between. The DNA read from the CDR3 is TGCGCCAGCAGCTTGCAGGGTAGAGAAAAA. Its protein product is CASSLQGREK. The whole CDR3 is CASSLQGREKLFF.

As to this clone: The CDR3 end falls 3 residues outside the read, so it is completed with the germline J gene. V is TRBV9 and J is TRBJ2-7; 7 nucleotides match TRBD2. Germline lookup yields CDR1 SGDLS and CDR2 YYNGEE. V shed 2 bases, J shed 5 bases, and the junction held 7 bases outside the gene matches. The length of the CDR3 is 14 residues. Here the CDR3 reads CASSVRGSSNEQYF. The CDR3 bases that were read are TGTGCCAGCAGCGTTCGCGGGAGTAGCAACGAG.

On this clone: Read coverage stops 3 residues before the CDR3 terminus; the germline J gene supplies the remainder. The rearrangement joins TRBV11-3 to TRBJ2-7; the match to TRBD1 covers 7 bases. The CDR3 contains 15 residues. With V trimmed by 2 bases and J by 0 bases, 4 bases remained unmatched. Germline loops: CDR1 SGHNT, CDR2 YENEEA. The sequenced part of the CDR3 DNA is TGTGCCAGCAGCTTATTTGGGACAGACTCCTACGAG. Encoded protein: CASSLFGTDSYE. The whole CDR3 is CASSLFGTDSYEQYF.

CDR3 residues: CASSSTPQGTNEQFF. The CDR3 DNA, read in part, is TGCGCCAGCAGCTCGACGCCCCAGGGAACGAATGAG. The chain employs TRBV5-1 and TRBJ2-1; TRBD1 is a possible D gene (5 bases). The sequence runs out 3 residues before the end of the CDR3; the remainder is reconstructed from the germline J gene. The CDR3 is made up of 15 amino acids. The germline CDR1 and CDR2 sequences are SGHRS and YFSETQ. Trimming took 3 bases from V and 7 from J, leaving 17 bases between them.

Regarding this clone: Sequencing ends 3 residues short of the CDR3 end; the germline J gene provides the rest. This chain connects TRBV10-3 to TRBJ1-4; D remains unclear. Germline CDR1 reads ENHRY; CDR2 reads SYGVKD. The CDR3 length is 16 residues. The ends were cut back, 2 bases at V and 8 bases at J, with 18 bases in the middle. CDR3 DNA (partial): TGTGCCATCAGTGAGGTCGGGTCGGCCGGTAGGGAAAAA. Translating it yields CAISEVGSAGREK. The entire CDR3 reads CAISEVGSAGREKLFF.

With respect to this clone: The read terminates 3 residues ahead of where the CDR3 ends, so the germline J gene completes it. The chain has TRBV5-6 and TRBJ1-4; tentatively, D is TRBD1 (6 bases). This CDR3 is 15 amino acids long. Germline CDR1 is SGHDT and CDR2 is YYEEEE. The part of the CDR3 DNA that was read is TGTGCCAGCAAAACAGGGAGCACCTATAATTCACCA. This translates into CASKTGSTYNSP. In full, the CDR3 reads CASKTGSTYNSPLFF.

Comment on this clone: The CDR3 end lies 3 residues beyond the end of the read and is filled in from the germline J gene. This chain connects TRBV20-1 to TRBJ1-5; 7 bases map to TRBD1. Trimming cost V 5 bases and J 0 bases; bases outside gene matches: 13. This CDR3 region has 17 residues. CDR1 is DFQATT, CDR2 SNEGSKA, per germline (reference sequence). The covered CDR3 bases are TGCAGTGCTGGGGACAGCAACTTACCGTATAGCAATCAGCCC. It translates to CSAGDSNLPYSNQP. The CDR3, in full, reads CSAGDSNLPYSNQPQHF.

Concerning this clone: The read ends 3 residues shy of where the CDR3 ends; the end is completed using the germline J gene. The chain joins TRBV18 to TRBJ2-1, with D uncertain. With 3 bases removed from V and 2 bases from J, the gap between germline ends came to 11 bases. The CDR3 is 15 amino acids. Germline loops: CDR1 KGHSH, CDR2 LQKENI. CDR3 region: CASSPVSGPYNEQFF. The DNA read from the CDR3 is TGTGCCAGCTCACCCGTATCGGGTCCCTACAATGAG.

In regard to this clone: The read gets to within 3 residues of the CDR3 end, and the germline J gene fills in the rest. V is TRBV30 and J is TRBJ2-7; D is ambiguous. CDR1 is GTSNPN, CDR2 SVGIG, per germline (reference sequence). This CDR3 is built from 15 residues. The V end was cut by 0 bases, the J end by 3 bases, with 15 bases between. The CDR3: CAWSVMFTPNYEQYF. CDR3 DNA, as far as it was read: TGTGCCTGGAGTGTAATGTTCACTCCAAACTACGAG.